Sequencing of this T cell receptor (beta chain) was carried out in a study of human T cells and chemical hapten exposure. Specified time point: pre-sensitization, week 0. Treatment given: therapeutic diphenylcyclopropenone sensitization with weekly scalp DPC. V lost 6 bases, J lost 5 bases, and 20 bases lay in between. The CDR3 sequence is 16 residues long. Germline V gene data show CDR1 as MNHNY and CDR2 as SVGAGI (reference sequence). TCRdb passed the RACE reads through MiXCR, listing each CDR3 protein once. The data show 300,000 to 450,000 distinct CDR3 sequences, 5.1% seen once. This clonotype was observed at least ten times.

This clonotype was sampled from a woman in her forties or fifties with alopecia areata. Some clones in this sample may be carry-over from other donors' samples. The V gene is TRBV6-6, the J gene TRBJ2-1; tentatively, D is TRBD2 (6 bases). The sample consisted of whole blood, taken in connection with sensitization to the hapten diphenylcyclopropenone (DPC). CDR3 region: CASRNGGTLGHNEQFF. DNA of the CDR3: TGTGCCAGCAGGAATGGCGGGACTCTAGGGCACAATGAGCAGTTCTTC.